This T cell receptor (beta chain) appears in the sequencing data of a study of T cells in Graves' hyperthyroidism and ophthalmopathy. Study background: Peripheral blood was taken when the disease was first diagnosed, before any treatment began.

A remark on this clonotype: Mismatch with germline at one junction end may stem from a read error.

Amplified TCR beta CDR3 regions derived from RNA transcripts. First-round RT-PCR targeting the TCR CDR3 was performed with the HTBI primer set. One entry per CDR3 protein results from TCRdb running MiXCR on the multiplex PCR reads. The data show fewer than 250,000 distinct CDR3 sequences, roughly 15% seen once. In germline, CDR1 is ENHRY, CDR2 SYGVKD. The CDR3 covers 15 residues. Ophthalmopathy patients all had a Clinical Activity Score of at least 3, a NOSPECS grade of at least 4 and disease under 3 months old. Clinical symptoms, serum thyroxine, TRAb, thyroid ultrasound and orbital computed tomography informed diagnoses. A 10 ml volume of fresh peripheral blood provided the PBMCs.

V gene TRBV10-3 combines with J gene TRBJ2-5, with D tentatively TRBD1 (5 bases). Sequencing used blood. The receptor was isolated from a woman aged 18-29 years with Graves' ophthalmopathy. Here the CDR3 reads CASSFRVRDQETQYF. The CDR3 nucleotides are TGTGCCAGCAGTTTTCGTGTCAGGGACCAAGAGACCCAGTACTTC.